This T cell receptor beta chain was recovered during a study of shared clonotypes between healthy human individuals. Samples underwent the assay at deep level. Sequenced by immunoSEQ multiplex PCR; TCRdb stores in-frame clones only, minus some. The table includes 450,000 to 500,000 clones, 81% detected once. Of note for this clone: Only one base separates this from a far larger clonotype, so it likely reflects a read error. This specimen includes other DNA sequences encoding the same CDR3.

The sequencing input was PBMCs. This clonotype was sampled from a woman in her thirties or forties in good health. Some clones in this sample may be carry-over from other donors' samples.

The CDR3 sequence: CASSLATTQIFYGYTF. The CDR3 DNA follows: TGTGCCAGCAGTTTGGCGACAACTCAAATCTTTTATGGCTATACCTTC. V is TRBV28 and J is TRBJ1-2; no reliable D call. Germline-derived CDR1 and CDR2 are MDHEN and SYDVKM. The CDR3 is 16 residues long.